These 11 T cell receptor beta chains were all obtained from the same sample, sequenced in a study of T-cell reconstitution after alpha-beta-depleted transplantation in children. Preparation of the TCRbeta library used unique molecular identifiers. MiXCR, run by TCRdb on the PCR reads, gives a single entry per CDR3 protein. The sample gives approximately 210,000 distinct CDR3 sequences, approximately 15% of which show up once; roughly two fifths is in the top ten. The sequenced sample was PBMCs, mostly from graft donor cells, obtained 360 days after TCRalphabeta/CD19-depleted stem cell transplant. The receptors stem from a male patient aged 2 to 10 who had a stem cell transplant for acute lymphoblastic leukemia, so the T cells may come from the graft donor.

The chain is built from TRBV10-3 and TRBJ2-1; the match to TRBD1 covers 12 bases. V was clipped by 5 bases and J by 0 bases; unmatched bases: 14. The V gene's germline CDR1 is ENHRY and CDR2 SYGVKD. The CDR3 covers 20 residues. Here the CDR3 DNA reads TGTGCCATCAGTTCCTTAGCGGGACAGGGGGCTAGGAGCTCCTACAATGAGCAGTTCTTC. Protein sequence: CAISSLAGQGARSSYNEQFF.

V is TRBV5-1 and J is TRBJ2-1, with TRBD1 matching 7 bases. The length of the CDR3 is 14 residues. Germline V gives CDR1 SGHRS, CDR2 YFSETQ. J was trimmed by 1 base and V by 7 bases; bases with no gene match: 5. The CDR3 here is CASQRDSSYNEQFF. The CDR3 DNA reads TGCGCCAGCCAAAGGGACAGTTCCTACAATGAGCAGTTCTTC.

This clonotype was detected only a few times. The chain's CDR3 is CASSIDTNTEAFF. The CDR3 coding sequence is TGTGCCAGCAGCATAGACACGAACACTGAAGCTTTCTTT. The V call is TRBV11-1, the J call TRBJ1-1; D is unclear. This CDR3 region has 13 residues. The germline gives CDR1 SGHAT, CDR2 FQDESV (reference sequence). V gave up 5 bases and J gave up 1 base, with 8 bases separating them.

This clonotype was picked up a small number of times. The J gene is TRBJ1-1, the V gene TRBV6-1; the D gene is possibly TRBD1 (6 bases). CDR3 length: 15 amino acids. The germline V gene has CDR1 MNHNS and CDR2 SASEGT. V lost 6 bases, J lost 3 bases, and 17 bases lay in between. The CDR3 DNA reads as TGTGCCAGCAGCCAAAACCGCAGGGGATACACTGAAGCTTTCTTT. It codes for CASSQNRRGYTEAFF.

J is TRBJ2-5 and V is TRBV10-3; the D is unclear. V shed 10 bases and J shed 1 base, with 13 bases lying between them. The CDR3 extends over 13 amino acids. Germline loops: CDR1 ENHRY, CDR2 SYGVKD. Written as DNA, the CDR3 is TGTGCCACAGGTGAAATGGTCCAAGAGACCCAGTACTTC. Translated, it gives CATGEMVQETQYF.

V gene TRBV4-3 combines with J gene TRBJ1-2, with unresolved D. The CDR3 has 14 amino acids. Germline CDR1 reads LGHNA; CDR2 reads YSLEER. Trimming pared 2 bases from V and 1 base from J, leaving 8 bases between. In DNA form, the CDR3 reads TGCGCCAGCAGCCAACAGACACATAACTATGGCTACACCTTC. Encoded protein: CASSQQTHNYGYTF.

The CDR3 reads CATRTSVLETQYF. CDR3 DNA: TGTGCCACCAGGACTAGCGTGCTAGAGACCCAGTACTTC. The V call is TRBV15, the J call TRBJ2-5; TRBD2 matches 8 bases. Losses at the gene ends were 6 bases for V and 4 bases for J; bases not matched to a gene: 4. Germline lookup yields CDR1 LNHNV and CDR2 YYDKDF (reference sequence). The CDR3 extends over 13 amino acids.

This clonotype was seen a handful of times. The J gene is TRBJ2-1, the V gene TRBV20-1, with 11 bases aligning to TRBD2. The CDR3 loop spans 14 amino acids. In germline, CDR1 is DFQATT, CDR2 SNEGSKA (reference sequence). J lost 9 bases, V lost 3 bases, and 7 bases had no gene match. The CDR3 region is CSASRLAGGGEQFF. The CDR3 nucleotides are TGCAGTGCTAGTAGGCTAGCGGGGGGCGGTGAGCAGTTCTTC.

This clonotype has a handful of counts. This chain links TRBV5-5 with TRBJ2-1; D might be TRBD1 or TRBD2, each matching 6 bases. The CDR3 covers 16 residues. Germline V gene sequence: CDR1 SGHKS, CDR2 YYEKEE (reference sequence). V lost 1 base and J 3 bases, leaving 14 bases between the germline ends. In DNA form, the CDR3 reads TGTGCCAGCAGCTTGCGGCCGGGGGCCTACTACAATGAGCAGTTCTTC. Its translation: CASSLRPGAYYNEQFF.

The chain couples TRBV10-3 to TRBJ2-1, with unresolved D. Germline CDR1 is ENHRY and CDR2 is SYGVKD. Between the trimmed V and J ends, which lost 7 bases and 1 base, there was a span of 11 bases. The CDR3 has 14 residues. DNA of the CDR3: TGTGCCATCAACAAAAAGGAATCCTACAATGAGCAGTTCTTC. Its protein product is CAINKKESYNEQFF.

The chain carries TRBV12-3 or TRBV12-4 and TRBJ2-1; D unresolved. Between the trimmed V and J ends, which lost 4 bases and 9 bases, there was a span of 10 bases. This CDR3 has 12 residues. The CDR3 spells CASSSIRSEQFF. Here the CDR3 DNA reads TGTGCCAGCAGTTCCATTCGAAGTGAGCAGTTCTTC.